This entry describes one T cell receptor beta chain. This sample is drawn from a study of T cell responses to AZD1222 COVID-19 vaccine. The junction had 7 bases not matched to a gene; V was cut back by 4 bases and J by 3 bases. Germline loops: CDR1 LGHDT, CDR2 YNNKEL (reference sequence). The length of the CDR3 is 18 residues. Clones were sequenced by immunoSEQ multiplex PCR, and TCRdb holds only the in-frame ones, with some missing. This sample carries about 35,000 clones, about nine tenths of them seen once, and the ten largest clones take 9.5% to 11%. This sequence originates from an adult who received the AZD1222 COVID-19 vaccine. V gene TRBV3-1 (or the pseudogene TRBV3-2) combines with J gene TRBJ2-2; 14 bases line up with TRBD2. The input for sequencing was peripheral blood, taken 28 days after the second AZD1222 dose. CDR3 residues: CASSPGLAGVPYTGELFF. As DNA, the CDR3 is TGTGCCAGCAGCCCGGGACTAGCGGGAGTCCCGTACACCGGGGAGCTGTTTTTT.